This T cell receptor beta chain emerged from a study of T cells in Graves' hyperthyroidism and ophthalmopathy. This CDR3 contains 15 residues. Germline assignment: CDR1 SGHTA and CDR2 FQGNSA. Trimming cost V 1 base and J 4 bases, with 14 bases left between them. Amplified TCR beta CDR3 regions derived from RNA transcripts. In the first-round RT-PCR of the TCR CDR3, the HTBI primer set was used. TCRdb analysed the multiplex PCR reads with MiXCR anew, one entry per CDR3 protein. The sample lists fewer than 750,000 distinct CDR3 sequences, about 14% occurring once. This clonotype was counted a few times. The chain has TRBV7-2 and TRBJ2-7; tentatively, D is TRBD2 (5 bases). Source material: blood. The TCR was taken from a woman between 50 and 59 years old with Graves' ophthalmopathy. This chain's CDR3 is CASSLVTGNNYEQYF. The CDR3 DNA reads as TGTGCCAGCAGCTTAGTAACGGGAAACAATTACGAGCAGTACTTC.